Listed here are 21 T cell receptor beta chains from one sample, sequenced in a study of cytomegalovirus exposure and HLA in healthy donors. This PCR relied on a set of 60 Vbeta primers and 13 Jbeta primers. Measured with immunoSEQ multiplex PCR; TCRdb has only the in-frame clones, and not every one. The table shows about 150,000 clones, with around 80% occurring only once. Sequenced material: PBMCs. These receptors all come from a male donor in good health and CMV-seronegative.

The rearrangement links TRBV5-4 to TRBJ1-3, with D possibly being TRBD1 (6 bases). The CDR3 is 15 amino acids. Trimming left V 4 bases short and J 0 bases short, with 11 bases between. Looked up from germline, CDR1 is SGHNT and CDR2 is YYREEE (reference sequence). CDR3 DNA sequence: TGTGCCAGCAGCCGGGACACAAACTCTGGAAACACCATATATTTT. Residues: CASSRDTNSGNTIYF.

The genes are TRBV4-3 and TRBJ2-7, with 8 bases matching TRBD2. In germline, CDR1 is LGHNA, CDR2 YSLEER. V dropped 4 bases and J dropped 6; count of bases not matched to a gene: 5. This CDR3 region has 13 residues. DNA of the CDR3: TGCGCCAGCAGCCTAAAAGCGGGAGTCGAGCAGTACTTC. Amino acid sequence: CASSLKAGVEQYF.

This chain links TRBV7-2 with TRBJ1-2; the D gene is possibly TRBD1 (5 bases). Germline V gives CDR1 SGHTA, CDR2 FQGNSA. This CDR3 is built from 14 residues. The V end was cut by 6 bases, the J end by 0 bases, with 11 bases between. CDR3 DNA sequence: TGTGCCAGCAGATACCGCAGGGCTAACTATGGCTACACCTTC. The encoded protein is CASRYRRANYGYTF.

This clone has only one observation. This chain links TRBV5-1 with TRBJ2-7, with 7 bases aligning to TRBD2. This CDR3 has 16 amino acids. V gave up 4 bases and J gave up 3 bases; unmatched junction bases: 13. CDR1 is SGHRS and CDR2 is YFSETQ in the germline V gene. The CDR3 nucleotides read TGCGCCAGCAGCCTGGTGCTGGGCGGGAGTGTCTACGAGCAGTACTTC. It is translated as CASSLVLGGSVYEQYF.

This clone was counted a single time. The chain combines TRBV5-1 with TRBJ2-2; weak D call: TRBD2 (6 bases). The V and J ends lost 2 bases and 8 bases respectively, with 13 bases between them. The CDR3 consists of 14 residues. From germline, CDR1 is SGHRS and CDR2 YFSETQ. CDR3 DNA: TGCGCCAGCAGCTTAGGGACTGACTGGGGGGAGCTGTTTTTT. This codes for CASSLGTDWGELFF.

This chain connects TRBV11-2 to TRBJ2-7; maybe TRBD2 (7 bases). CDR1 is SGHAT, CDR2 FQNNGV, per germline. This CDR3 is built from 14 residues. V was pared by 0 bases and J by 5 bases, with 11 bases between. CDR3 protein: CASSLDGGGHEQYF. The CDR3 DNA sequence: TGTGCCAGCAGCTTAGATGGGGGGGGCCACGAGCAGTACTTC.

This rearrangement joins TRBV7-8 to TRBJ1-1; 7 nucleotides match TRBD1. V trimming: 5 bases; J trimming: 0 bases; junction bases outside the gene matches: 0. The CDR3 covers 13 residues. The germline CDR1 and CDR2 sequences are SGHVS and FQNEAQ. CDR3 coding DNA: TGTGCCAGCAGCCAGGGGGTGAACACTGAAGCTTTCTTT. It specifies CASSQGVNTEAFF. Supplemented by reference TRBV7-8 and TRBJ1-1, the full variable domain reads GAGVSQSPRYKVAKRGQDVALRCDPISGHVSLFWYQQALGQGPEFLTYFQNEAQLDKSGLPSDRFFAERPEGSVSTLKIQRTQQEDSAVYLCASSQGVNTEAFFGQGTRLTVV.

This sequence joins TRBV11-1 and TRBJ2-1; TRBD2 matches 12 bases. The CDR3 has 16 residues. CDR1 is SGHAT and CDR2 is FQDESV in the germline V gene (reference sequence). After removal of 3 bases from V and 4 bases from J, the junction contained 4 bases not matched to a gene. The CDR3 is CASSFVLAGGYNEQFF. CDR3 DNA: TGTGCCAGCAGCTTTGTACTAGCGGGAGGTTACAATGAGCAGTTCTTC.

This clone was recorded once. The genes are TRBV10-3 and TRBJ2-5; D is unresolved. Germline V gene sequence: CDR1 ENHRY, CDR2 SYGVKD. Trimming removed 3 bases from V and 1 base from J, with 9 bases in between. The CDR3 covers 14 residues. The CDR3 nucleotides read TGTGCCATCAGTGAAACTCAGGCCCAAGAGACCCAGTACTTC. It encodes CAISETQAQETQYF.

The rearrangement joins TRBV4-1 to TRBJ2-1; 9 bases map to TRBD1. This CDR3 is 17 amino acids long. V lost 2 bases and J lost 0; bases outside the gene matches: 5. Looked up from germline, CDR1 is MGHRA and CDR2 is YSYEKL. For the CDR3, the DNA is TGCGCCAGCAGCCAACTCGGGACAGGGAGCTCCTACAATGAGCAGTTCTTC. Translation: CASSQLGTGSSYNEQFF.

This chain connects TRBV29-1 to TRBJ2-2, with 8 bases that match TRBD1. There are 13 residues in the CDR3. V shed 7 bases and J 2 bases; nucleotides not matched to a gene: 3. The germline gives CDR1 SQVTM, CDR2 ANQGSEA. CDR3 in amino acids: CSARGRNTGELFF. The CDR3 DNA reads TGCAGCGCCAGGGGGCGCAACACCGGGGAGCTGTTTTTT.

The chain joins TRBV10-3 to TRBJ2-3; the match to TRBD2 covers 15 bases. Germline CDR1 is ENHRY and CDR2 is SYGVKD. The CDR3 consists of 16 residues. After removal of 6 bases from V and 6 bases from J, the junction contained 7 bases not matched to a gene. CDR3 residues: CAISSGLAGGSDTQYF. CDR3 in DNA: TGTGCCATCAGCTCGGGACTAGCGGGAGGTTCGGATACGCAGTATTTT.

This clone was seen a handful of times. The chain combines TRBV6-1 with TRBJ1-3; no clear D gene. Trimming took 9 bases from V and 3 from J, leaving 12 bases between them. Germline lookup yields CDR1 MNHNS and CDR2 SASEGT. The CDR3 has 13 amino acids. CDR3: CASAYSVGNTIYF. The CDR3 DNA reads TGTGCCAGTGCCTACAGTGTTGGAAACACCATATATTTT.

The rearrangement links TRBV5-6 to TRBJ2-5; tentatively, D is TRBD1 (6 bases). Germline loops: CDR1 SGHDT, CDR2 YYEEEE. This CDR3 spans 14 amino acids. Trimming took off 0 bases at V and 3 bases at J, with 9 bases between the two ends. CDR3 sequence: CASSLVPGEETQYF. The CDR3, as DNA: TGTGCCAGCAGCTTGGTACCAGGGGAAGAGACCCAGTACTTC.

CDR3 DNA: TGTGCCAGCAGTTGGACAGATAGCAATCAGCCCCAGCATTTT. This codes for CASSWTDSNQPQHF. V gene TRBV27 combines with J gene TRBJ1-5, with D possibly TRBD1 on 6 matching bases. This CDR3 is 14 amino acids long. Germline V CDR1 and CDR2: MNHEY, SMNVEV (reference sequence). The germline V and J ends were trimmed by 4 bases and 0 bases, with 7 bases remaining between them.

CDR3 nucleotides: TGTGCCAGCAGCGAAAACCTTCAGAAGGGACAGTTGCCCGGGGAGCTGTTTTTT. Translation: CASSENLQKGQLPGELFF. This rearrangement joins TRBV9 to TRBJ2-2; 7 bases are a match to TRBD1. Germline loops: CDR1 SGDLS, CDR2 YYNGEE. The CDR3 runs to 18 residues. V lost 3 bases to trimming and J lost 6 bases; unmatched junction nucleotides: 17.

The chain links TRBV6-6 to TRBJ2-5; D uncertain. CDR3 length: 13 amino acids. CDR1 MNHNY and CDR2 SVGAGI come from the germline V gene (reference sequence). V was pared by 0 bases and J by 7 bases, with 9 bases between. The CDR3 is CASSYSTPTTQYF. The CDR3 coding sequence is TGTGCCAGCAGTTACTCCACTCCCACGACCCAGTACTTC.

V gene TRBV5-1 combines with J gene TRBJ2-2, with 8 bases that match TRBD1. The V segment lost 0 bases and the J segment 6 bases; nucleotides outside the gene matches: 1. The CDR3 has 14 amino acids. Germline V CDR1 and CDR2: SGHRS, YFSETQ. DNA for the CDR3: TGCGCCAGCAGCTTGGGACAGGGGTCCGGGGAGCTGTTTTTT. The encoded protein is CASSLGQGSGELFF.

This rearrangement joins TRBV6-1 to TRBJ1-1; no firm D call. CDR1 MNHNS and CDR2 SASEGT come from the germline V gene. This CDR3 is built from 11 residues. This chain's CDR3 is CAAREVTEAFF. The CDR3, as DNA: TGTGCGGCAAGGGAGGTAACTGAAGCTTTCTTT.

This rearrangement joins TRBV5-4 to TRBJ2-7; 11 bases match TRBD2. CDR3 length: 15 residues. J gave up 3 bases and V 5 bases, and 7 bases lay outside the gene matches. Germline CDR1 reads SGHNT; CDR2 reads YYREEE (reference sequence). For the CDR3, the DNA is TGTGCCAGCAGGGTGGGACTAGCGGAGGGCTACGAGCAGTACTTC. Translation gives CASRVGLAEGYEQYF. The full variable domain, completed using reference TRBV5-4 and TRBJ2-7, is ETGVTQSPTHLIKTRGQQVTLRCSSQSGHNTVSWYQQALGQGPQFIFQYYREEENGRGNFPPRFSGLQFPNYSSELNVNALELDDSALYLCASRVGLAEGYEQYFGPGTRLTVT.

The CDR3 DNA follows: TGTGCCAGCAGCTTGGTGGGACAGTTAGAATCACCCCTCCACTTT. Translation: CASSLVGQLESPLHF. The chain is built from TRBV5-6 and TRBJ1-6, with 7 bases identical to TRBD1. The V segment lost 0 bases and the J segment 10 bases; nucleotides outside the gene matches: 7. This CDR3 has 15 amino acids. Germline CDR1 SGHDT, CDR2 YYEEEE.